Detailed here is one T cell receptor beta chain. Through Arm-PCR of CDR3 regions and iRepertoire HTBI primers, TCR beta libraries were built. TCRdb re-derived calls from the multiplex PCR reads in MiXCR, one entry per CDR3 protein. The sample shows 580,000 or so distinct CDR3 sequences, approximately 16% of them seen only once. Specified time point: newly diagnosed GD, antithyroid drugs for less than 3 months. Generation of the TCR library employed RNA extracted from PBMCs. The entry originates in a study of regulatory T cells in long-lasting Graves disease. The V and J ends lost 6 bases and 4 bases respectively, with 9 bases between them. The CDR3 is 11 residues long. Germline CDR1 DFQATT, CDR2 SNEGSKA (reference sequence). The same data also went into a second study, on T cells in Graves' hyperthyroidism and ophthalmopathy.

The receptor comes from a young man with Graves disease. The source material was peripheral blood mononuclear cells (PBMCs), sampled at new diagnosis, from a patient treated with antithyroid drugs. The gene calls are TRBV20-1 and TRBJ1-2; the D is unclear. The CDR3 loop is CSAPELYGYTF. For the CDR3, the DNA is TGCAGTGCCCCTGAACTCTATGGCTACACCTTC.